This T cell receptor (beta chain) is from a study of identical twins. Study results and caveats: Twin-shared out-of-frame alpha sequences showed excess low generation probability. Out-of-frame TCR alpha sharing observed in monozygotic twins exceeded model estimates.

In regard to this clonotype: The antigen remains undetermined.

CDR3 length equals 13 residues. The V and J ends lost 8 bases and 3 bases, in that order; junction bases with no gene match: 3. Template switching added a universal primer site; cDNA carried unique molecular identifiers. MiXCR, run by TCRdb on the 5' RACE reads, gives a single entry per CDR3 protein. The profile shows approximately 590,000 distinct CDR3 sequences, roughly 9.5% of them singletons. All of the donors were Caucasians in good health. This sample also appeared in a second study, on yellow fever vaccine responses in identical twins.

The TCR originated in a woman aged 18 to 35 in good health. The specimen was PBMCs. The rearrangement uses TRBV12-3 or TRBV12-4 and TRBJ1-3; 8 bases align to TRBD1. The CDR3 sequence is CASSGGVGNTIYF. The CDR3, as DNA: TGTGCCAGCTCAGGGGGCGTTGGAAACACCATATATTTT.